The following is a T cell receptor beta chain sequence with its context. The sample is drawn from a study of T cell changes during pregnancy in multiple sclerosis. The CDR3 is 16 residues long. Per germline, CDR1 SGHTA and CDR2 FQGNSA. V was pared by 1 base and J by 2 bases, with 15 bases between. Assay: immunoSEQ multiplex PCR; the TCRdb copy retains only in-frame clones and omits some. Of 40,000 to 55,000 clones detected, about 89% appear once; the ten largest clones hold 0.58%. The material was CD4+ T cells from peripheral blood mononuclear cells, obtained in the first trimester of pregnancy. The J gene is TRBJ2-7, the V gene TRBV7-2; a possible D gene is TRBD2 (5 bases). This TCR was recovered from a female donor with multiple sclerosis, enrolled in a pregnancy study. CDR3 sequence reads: CASSLEGLAPPYEQYF. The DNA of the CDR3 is TGTGCCAGCAGCTTAGAAGGGCTAGCCCCCCCCTACGAGCAGTACTTC.